The 26 T cell receptor beta chains in this list originate from one sample, sequenced in a study of CD8 T cells in ankylosing spondylitis. Via MiXCR, TCRdb re-called the 5' RACE reads, giving one row per CDR3 protein. The sample holds about 250,000 distinct CDR3 sequences, roughly 32% seen once. Sequenced material: blood, either unsorted or a sorted T cell fraction (not recorded which). The receptors were gathered from a male donor with ankylosing spondylitis or in good health (not recorded which).

This clonotype occurred a few times. The CDR3: CASADRALNQPQHF. For the CDR3, the DNA is TGTGCCAGTGCGGACAGGGCCTTGAATCAGCCCCAGCATTTT. The rearrangement joins TRBV6-2 or TRBV6-3 to TRBJ1-5; 8 nucleotides align to TRBD1. Germline CDR1 reads MNHEY; CDR2 reads SVGEGT. The CDR3 is made up of 14 amino acids. Trimming took 9 bases from V and 4 from J; bases not matched to a gene: 8.

This clonotype was picked up a small number of times. The J gene is TRBJ1-1, the V gene TRBV10-3, with 9 positions matching TRBD1. Germline lookup yields CDR1 ENHRY and CDR2 SYGVKD. There are 14 residues in the CDR3. V dropped 6 bases and J dropped 7; count of bases not matched to a gene: 9. CDR3 bases: TGTGCCATCAGCCTAGGACAGGGGCTGGATGAAGCTTTCTTT. Amino acid sequence: CAISLGQGLDEAFF.

The rearrangement uses TRBV6-4 and TRBJ2-7; 10 nucleotides align to TRBD2. Trimming at V came to 1 base and at J to 1 base, leaving 10 bases not matched to a gene. This CDR3 is built from 18 residues. Per the germline V gene, CDR1 is MRHNA and CDR2 is SNTAGT. CDR3 sequence reads: CASSDWEGGLASSYEQYF. The CDR3 region has the DNA TGTGCCAGCAGTGACTGGGAGGGGGGACTAGCGTCATCCTACGAGCAGTACTTC.

V usage is TRBV20-1 and J usage is TRBJ2-4; 7 bases are a match to TRBD1. J gave up 8 bases and V 6 bases, and 16 bases lay outside the gene matches. Germline values: CDR1 DFQATT, CDR2 SNEGSKA (reference sequence). The CDR3 consists of 15 residues. CDR3 DNA sequence: TGCAGTGCCATCCGACGGGAACAGGGGTGGGACATTCAGTACTTC. Translation: CSAIRREQGWDIQYF.

The rearrangement links TRBV7-9 to TRBJ2-5; 7 nucleotides line up with TRBD1. The germline gives CDR1 SEHNR, CDR2 FQNEAQ (reference sequence). The CDR3 sequence is 14 residues long. Unmatched junction bases numbered 5, after V lost 5 bases and J lost 2 bases. CDR3 sequence: CASSRRDRQETQYF. For the CDR3, the DNA is TGTGCCAGCAGCCGACGGGACAGACAAGAGACCCAGTACTTC.

This chain links TRBV20-1 with TRBJ1-4; no definite D call. V shed 5 bases and J shed 5 bases, with 15 bases lying between them. Germline loops: CDR1 DFQATT, CDR2 SNEGSKA (reference sequence). The CDR3 has 14 amino acids. The CDR3 protein is CSARHTEKNEKLFF. CDR3 in DNA: TGCAGTGCTCGACACACAGAGAAGAATGAAAAACTGTTTTTT.

The genes are TRBV24-1 and TRBJ2-1; 9 bases align to TRBD1. V lost 0 bases to trimming and J lost 12 bases; unmatched junction nucleotides: 8. The CDR3 runs 15 residues. Germline loops: CDR1 KGHDR, CDR2 SFDVKD. The CDR3 nucleotides read TGTGCCACCAGTGATTTGCTTTCGGACAGGGGAGGGCAGTTCTTC. Amino acids: CATSDLLSDRGGQFF.

The chain employs TRBV6-1 and TRBJ2-3; maybe TRBD1 (7 bases). CDR3 length: 16 amino acids. Deletions cut 5 bases from V and 4 bases from J, with 19 bases between. Germline CDR1 and CDR2: MNHNS and SASEGT. This chain's CDR3 is CASSRRGGGFSDTQYF. The DNA for the CDR3 is TGTGCCAGCAGTAGACGTGGAGGGGGCTTCTCAGATACGCAGTATTTT.

The chain couples TRBV11-2 to TRBJ2-3; D possibly corresponds to TRBD1 (5 bases). Germline V gene sequence: CDR1 SGHAT, CDR2 FQNNGV. V dropped 2 bases and J dropped 2 bases, with 11 bases sitting between them. The CDR3 runs 15 residues. In DNA, the CDR3 is TGTGCCAGCAGCTTACCTACAGGTTCCACAGATACGCAGTATTTT. Amino acids: CASSLPTGSTDTQYF.

This clonotype was picked up many times. The V gene is TRBV29-1, the J gene TRBJ2-1; the match to TRBD2 covers 7 bases. The CDR3 is 13 residues long. V shed 2 bases, J shed 6 bases, and the junction held 4 bases outside the gene matches. The germline gives CDR1 SQVTM, CDR2 ANQGSEA. The DNA for the CDR3 is TGCAGCGTTGAACCGGGGGGACCCAATGAGCAGTTCTTC. It yields the protein CSVEPGGPNEQFF.

The gene calls are TRBV10-1 and TRBJ2-3; D gene uncertain. The CDR3 consists of 13 residues. V dropped 2 bases and J dropped 1 base, with 4 bases sitting between them. The germline CDR1 and CDR2 sequences are WNHNN and SYGVQD (reference sequence). The CDR3 bases are TGCGCCAGCAGTGAGGCCGGCACAGATACGCAGTATTTT. As protein: CASSEAGTDTQYF.

The CDR3: CASTKQGTAFF. The CDR3 nucleotides read TGTGCCAGCACTAAACAGGGTACAGCTTTCTTT. The V call is TRBV6-2 or TRBV6-3, the J call TRBJ1-1, with D possibly matching TRBD1 (6 bases). The germline V gene has CDR1 MNHEY and CDR2 SVGEGT. The CDR3 extends over 11 amino acids. Trimming took off 7 bases at V and 10 bases at J, with 13 bases between the two ends.

CDR3 residues: CASSPEISGANVLTF. DNA of the CDR3: TGTGCCAGCAGTCCAGAGATTTCTGGGGCCAACGTCCTGACTTTC. The chain employs TRBV27 and TRBJ2-6; D unclear. The V gene lost 5 bases and the J gene lost 1 base, with 9 bases spanning the gap. From germline, CDR1 is MNHEY and CDR2 SMNVEV (reference sequence). CDR3 size: 15 residues. Complete variable domain (other parts from reference TRBV27 and TRBJ2-6): EAQVTQNPRYLITVTGKKLTVTCSQNMNHEYMSWYRQDPGLGLRQIYYSMNVEVTDKGDVPEGYKVSRKEKRNFPLILESPSPNQTSLYFCASSPEISGANVLTFGAGSRLTVL.

The rearrangement links TRBV13 to TRBJ1-1; TRBD1 is a possible D gene (6 bases). V was cut by 4 bases and J by 0 bases, with 15 bases left in between. Germline V CDR1 and CDR2: PRHDT, FYEKMQ (reference sequence). CDR3 length: 16 residues. For the CDR3, the DNA is TGTGCCAGCAGCTCGGCGGTGGGGGGCCTGAACACTGAAGCTTTCTTT. This sequence encodes CASSSAVGGLNTEAFF.

V and J are TRBV5-1 and TRBJ1-1; D unresolved. Germline lookup yields CDR1 SGHRS and CDR2 YFSETQ. This CDR3 is built from 14 residues. V was clipped by 7 bases and J by 1 base, with 14 bases between them. CDR3 loop: CASSHGQTNTEAFF. CDR3 in DNA: TGCGCCAGCTCTCACGGGCAAACGAACACTGAAGCTTTCTTT. The full variable domain, rest sourced from reference TRBV5-1 and TRBJ1-1, is KAGVTQTPRYLIKTRGQQVTLSCSPISGHRSVSWYQQTPGQGLQFLFEYFSETQRNKGNFPGRFSGRQFSNSRSEMNVSTLELGDSALYLCASSHGQTNTEAFFGQGTRLTVV.

This clonotype showed up just a few times. The rearrangement joins TRBV5-6 to TRBJ1-6; 7 bases fit TRBD1. Losses at the gene ends were 6 bases for V and 10 bases for J; bases not matched to a gene: 10. Per the germline V gene, CDR1 is SGHDT and CDR2 is YYEEEE. The CDR3 totals 14 residues. CDR3 residues: CASTFGQDDSPLHF. The CDR3 region has the DNA TGTGCCAGCACCTTTGGACAGGACGACTCACCCCTCCACTTT.

The chain joins TRBV10-3 to TRBJ2-1, with D perhaps TRBD1 or TRBD2 (6 bases each). The V end was cut by 6 bases, the J end by 3 bases, with 9 bases between. Germline V lookup: CDR1 ENHRY, CDR2 SYGVKD. There are 13 residues in the CDR3. CDR3 bases: TGTGCCATCAGCGGGGGCCTCTACAATGAGCAGTTCTTC. Residues: CAISGGLYNEQFF.

The chain carries TRBV20-1 and TRBJ2-7; no firm D call. Germline values: CDR1 DFQATT, CDR2 SNEGSKA (reference sequence). V lost 6 bases and J lost 4, with 10 bases in between. The length of the CDR3 is 11 residues. In DNA, the CDR3 is TGCAGTGCGGAAGCTGATTACGAGCAGTACTTC. Translation gives CSAEADYEQYF.

This clonotype occurred many times. This rearrangement joins TRBV10-3 to TRBJ1-2, with D perhaps TRBD1 (5 bases). The CDR3 consists of 14 residues. Looked up from germline, CDR1 is ENHRY and CDR2 is SYGVKD. Trimming left V 3 bases short and J 3 bases short, with 11 bases between. The DNA for the CDR3 is TGTGCCATCAGTGATCGGGGGGGTGACTATGGCTACACCTTC. Protein product: CAISDRGGDYGYTF.

The chain combines TRBV10-3 with TRBJ2-3; 16 positions match TRBD2. Germline V CDR1 and CDR2: ENHRY, SYGVKD. The CDR3 length is 16 residues. V was clipped by 8 bases and J by 7 bases; unmatched bases: 9. The CDR3, as DNA: TGTGCCATCCATCCGGGACTAGCGGGGGGGCGGAATACGCAGTATTTT. Translation: CAIHPGLAGGRNTQYF.

This clonotype came up a few times. The genes are TRBV6-1 and TRBJ2-1; the match to TRBD2 covers 9 bases. The CDR3 contains 13 residues. The J segment lost 5 bases and the V segment lost 6 bases, leaving 2 bases of the junction unmatched. CDR1 and CDR2 (germline): MNHNS, SASEGT. CDR3 nucleotides: TGTGCCAGCAGCTGGACTAGCGACAATGAGCAGTTCTTC. It is translated as CASSWTSDNEQFF.

This rearrangement joins TRBV3-1 to TRBJ2-7, with 7 bases aligning to TRBD1. The J segment lost 4 bases and the V segment lost 1 base, leaving 13 bases of the junction unmatched. This CDR3 spans 17 amino acids. Germline loops: CDR1 LGHDT, CDR2 YNNKEL (reference sequence). In nucleotides, the CDR3 is TGTGCCAGCAGCCAAGCCGGGGCAGGGACAGATCATTACGAGCAGTACTTC. The encoded protein is CASSQAGAGTDHYEQYF.

The sample holds a few counts of this clonotype. The chain links TRBV20-1 to TRBJ2-3; TRBD2 agrees at 10 bases. Germline V gives CDR1 DFQATT, CDR2 SNEGSKA (reference sequence). Trimming at V came to 1 base and at J to 3 bases, leaving 4 bases not matched to a gene. This CDR3 spans 15 amino acids. The CDR3 protein is CSARATSGVTDTQYF. The CDR3 DNA follows: TGCAGTGCTAGAGCTACTAGCGGGGTTACAGATACGCAGTATTTT.

The chain carries TRBV5-1 and TRBJ2-2; no clear D gene. The CDR3 is made up of 14 amino acids. The V gene lost 0 bases and the J gene lost 6 bases, with 9 bases spanning the gap. The germline V gene has CDR1 SGHRS and CDR2 YFSETQ. The DNA of the CDR3 is TGCGCCAGCAGCTTGGAGGGCCGACCCGGGGAGCTGTTTTTT. Its translation is CASSLEGRPGELFF.

This clonotype was counted between two and nine times. The chain links TRBV7-8 to TRBJ2-5; 7 nucleotides match TRBD2. The germline V gene encodes CDR1 SGHVS and CDR2 FQNEAQ. There are 15 residues in the CDR3. After removal of 1 base from V and 3 bases from J, the junction contained 5 bases not matched to a gene. CDR3 protein: CASSLGSGAKETQYF. The DNA for the CDR3 is TGTGCCAGCAGCTTAGGAAGCGGGGCCAAAGAGACCCAGTACTTC.

This chain's CDR3 is CSARDAAGDTDTQYF. The CDR3 DNA reads TGCAGTGCTAGAGATGCGGCAGGGGACACAGATACGCAGTATTTT. This chain uses TRBV20-1 with TRBJ2-3; TRBD1 is a possible D gene (6 bases). CDR1 is DFQATT, CDR2 SNEGSKA, per germline (reference sequence). The ends were cut back, 0 bases at V and 2 bases at J, with 12 bases in the middle. The length of the CDR3 is 15 residues.